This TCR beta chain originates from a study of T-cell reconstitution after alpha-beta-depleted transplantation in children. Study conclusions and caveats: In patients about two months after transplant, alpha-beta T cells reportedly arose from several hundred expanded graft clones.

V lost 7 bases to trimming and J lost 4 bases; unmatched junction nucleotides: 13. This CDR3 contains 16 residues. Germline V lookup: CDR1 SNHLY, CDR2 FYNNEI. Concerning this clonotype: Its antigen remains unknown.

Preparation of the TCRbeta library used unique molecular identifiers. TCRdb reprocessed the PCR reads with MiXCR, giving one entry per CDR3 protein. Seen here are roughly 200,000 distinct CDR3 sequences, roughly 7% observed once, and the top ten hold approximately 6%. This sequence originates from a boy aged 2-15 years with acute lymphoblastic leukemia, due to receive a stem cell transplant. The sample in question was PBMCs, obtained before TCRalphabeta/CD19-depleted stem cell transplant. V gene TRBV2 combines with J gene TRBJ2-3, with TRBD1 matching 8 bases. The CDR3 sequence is CASTGPGQVGADTQYF. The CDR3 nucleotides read TGTGCCAGCACGGGTCCGGGACAGGTTGGTGCAGATACGCAGTATTTT. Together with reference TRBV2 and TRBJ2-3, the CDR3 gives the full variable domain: EPEVTQTPSHQVTQMGQEVILRCVPISNHLYFYWYRQILGQKVEFLVSFYNNEISEKSEIFDDQFSVERPDGSNFTLKIRSTKLEDSAMYFCASTGPGQVGADTQYFGPGTRLTVL.